This T cell receptor (beta chain) is drawn from a study of regulatory T cells in long-lasting Graves disease. For TCR beta, libraries came from iRepertoire HTBI primers and Arm-PCR of CDR3 regions. TCRdb fed the multiplex PCR reads into MiXCR, producing one record per CDR3 protein. Of a few hundred thousand distinct CDR3 sequences detected, roughly 19% appear once; the ten largest clones hold 10% to 15%. The time point was: newly diagnosed GD, antithyroid drugs for less than 3 months. PBMC RNA served as the TCR library source. This clonotype has a count of ten or more. Its antigen remains unknown. Whole-study findings and limits: Persistent cases of Graves' showed reduced TCR diversity relative to newly diagnosed patients. Rather than thyroid tissue, only peripheral blood underwent study.

These sequences were also reported in another study, on T cells in Graves' hyperthyroidism and ophthalmopathy. That work contributes: Newly diagnosed hyperthyroidism patients aged 18 to 65 years had disease lasting under 2 months.

The TCR sequence derives from a woman between 25 and 40 years old with Graves disease. The sample was peripheral blood mononuclear cells (PBMCs), taken at new diagnosis, from a patient treated with antithyroid drugs.

The CDR3 nucleotides are TGTGCCTCCTCATCCGGGACGGAGTTGAATTCGGGCTACACCTTC. Translated, it gives CASSSGTELNSGYTF. The rearrangement joins TRBV6-1 to TRBJ1-2; tentatively, D is TRBD1 (5 bases). Trimming left V 11 bases short and J 8 bases short, with 27 bases between. CDR3 length: 15 residues. CDR1 MNHNS and CDR2 SASEGT come from the germline V gene.